This section outlines one TCR beta chain sequence together with its context. This entry is derived from a study of blood T cell repertoires in COVID-19. TCRdb's copy holds only in-frame clones and misses some; the assay was immunoSEQ multiplex PCR. The table records about 56,000 clones, 75% to 90% of them present only once. Germline trimming cut 8 bases from V and 8 bases from J; bases unmatched to any gene: 11. The CDR3 totals 14 residues. The germline gives CDR1 SGHRS, CDR2 YFSETQ. Sequenced input: peripheral blood. J is TRBJ1-4 and V is TRBV5-1, with TRBD1 matching 8 bases. The receptor comes from a woman aged 55-70 years with COVID-19, enrolled during active disease. The CDR3 loop reads CASAPGQGGEKLFF. CDR3 nucleotides: TGCGCCAGTGCCCCTGGACAGGGAGGGGAAAAACTGTTTTTT.